One and the same sample provided the 9 T cell receptor beta chains below, sequenced in a study of cytomegalovirus exposure and HLA in healthy donors. PCR primers comprised 60 Vbeta and 13 Jbeta primers. The assay was immunoSEQ multiplex PCR, and TCRdb's table has in-frame clones only and misses some. Of around 170,000 clones listed, more than 70% are singletons. The sequencing input was PBMCs. The receptors stem from a boy aged 2 to 10 in good health and CMV-seronegative.

This clone has a handful of counts. The rearrangement uses TRBV29-1 and TRBJ1-1; 8 nucleotides match TRBD1. The CDR3 covers 13 residues. The trim removed 7 bases at V and 4 bases at J, leaving 8 bases unmatched. Germline V gene sequence: CDR1 SQVTM, CDR2 ANQGSEA. In nucleotides, the CDR3 is TGCAGCGCGGACACAGGGGGAGGCACTGAAGCTTTCTTT. It is translated as CSADTGGGTEAFF.

The rearrangement links TRBV27 to TRBJ1-1; no firm D call. Trimming pared 6 bases from V and 0 bases from J, leaving 8 bases between. Germline-derived CDR1 and CDR2 are MNHEY and SMNVEV (reference sequence). The CDR3 length is 13 residues. As DNA, the CDR3 is TGTGCCAGCAGGGATGAGGTGAACACTGAAGCTTTCTTT. Its translation: CASRDEVNTEAFF.

Only one count was recorded for this clone. The rearrangement joins TRBV18 to TRBJ1-2; TRBD1 might be the D (5 bases). With 3 bases removed from V and 6 bases from J, the gap between germline ends came to 11 bases. CDR3 length: 13 residues. Looked up from germline, CDR1 is KGHSH and CDR2 is LQKENI. The CDR3 DNA reads TGTGCCAGCTCACCGGGGCAGACCCATGGCTACACCTTC. Translating it yields CASSPGQTHGYTF. The entire variable domain, with the rest obtained from reference TRBV18 and TRBJ1-2, is as follows: NAGVMQNPRHLVRRRGQEARLRCSPMKGHSHVYWYRQLPEEGLKFMVYLQKENIIDESGMPKERFSAEFPKEGPSILRIQQVVRGDSAAYFCASSPGQTHGYTFGSGTRLTVV.

This chain uses TRBV6-5 with TRBJ1-2, with D possibly matching TRBD1 (6 bases). CDR1 and CDR2 from the germline V gene are MNHEY and SVGAGI. The CDR3 is made up of 13 amino acids. Trimming removed 6 bases at V and 7 bases at J, with 15 bases between. CDR3: CASSLRGAVGYTF. In nucleotides, the CDR3 is TGTGCCAGCAGCCTCAGGGGTGCGGTTGGCTACACCTTC.

The chain has TRBV10-2 and TRBJ2-5, with D tentatively TRBD2 (5 bases). The CDR3 covers 16 residues. Germline assignment: CDR1 WSHSY and CDR2 SAAADI. V lost 0 bases and J lost 4, with 15 bases in between. For the CDR3, the DNA is TGCGCCAGCAGTGAGTCCGTGGTCAACGGAGGAGAGACCCAGTACTTC. It codes for CASSESVVNGGETQYF.

The chain carries TRBV23-1 and TRBJ1-4; 9 nucleotides match TRBD1. TRBV23-1 is an ORF, and what it does is uncertain. V dropped 10 bases and J dropped 5; count of bases not matched to a gene: 8. The CDR3 runs to 14 residues. For the CDR3, the DNA is TGCGCCACCGGACCGGGACAGGGAAATGAAAAACTGTTTTTT. Amino acid sequence: CATGPGQGNEKLFF.

The chain links TRBV28 to TRBJ1-5; 8 positions agree with TRBD1. V shed 3 bases and J 1 base; nucleotides not matched to a gene: 5. The CDR3 is 16 amino acids. The germline V gene has CDR1 MDHEN and CDR2 SYDVKM. The CDR3 bases are TGTGCCAGCAGTTTCGCGGGACAGGCGAGCAATCAGCCCCAGCATTTT. Translated, it gives CASSFAGQASNQPQHF.

This rearrangement joins TRBV5-1 to TRBJ1-1; unclear D gene. Trimming removed 0 bases from V and 5 bases from J, with 11 bases in between. Germline CDR1 and CDR2: SGHRS and YFSETQ. The CDR3 runs to 14 residues. The CDR3 is CASSLDEGWTEAFF. The CDR3 DNA reads as TGCGCCAGCAGCTTGGACGAGGGTTGGACTGAAGCTTTCTTT. The whole variable domain, remainder taken from reference TRBV5-1 and TRBJ1-1, is KAGVTQTPRYLIKTRGQQVTLSCSPISGHRSVSWYQQTPGQGLQFLFEYFSETQRNKGNFPGRFSGRQFSNSRSEMNVSTLELGDSALYLCASSLDEGWTEAFFGQGTRLTVV.

V gene TRBV7-3 combines with J gene TRBJ1-3; 9 bases map to TRBD1. Germline CDR1 and CDR2: SGHTA and FQGTGA. CDR3 length equals 15 residues. The V and J ends lost 5 bases and 4 bases, in that order; junction bases with no gene match: 6. The CDR3 nucleotides read TGTGCCAGCAGCCCGACAGGGGGTTGGGGAAACACCATATATTTT. Its protein is CASSPTGGWGNTIYF.